This T cell receptor (beta chain) was sequenced during a study of control samples from healthy donors and cancer patients (dated by TCRdb to 2019 to 2021). Details on this clone: Its antigen has not been determined. No base quality information exists; no much larger clone differs at one position.

From the cysteine up to the phenylalanine, the CDR3 has a length of 16 residues. Only the CDR3 DNA stays, 48 bases, in frame from base 1. The V end gives up 5 bases and the J end 0 bases, leaving 10 bases in the junction not matched to a gene. As encoded in the germline V gene, CDR1 is SGHVS while CDR2 is FQNEAQ. Libraries came from the immunoSEQ multiplex PCR assay. The source is immuneACCESS, and TCRdb retained only in-frame sequences with V and J called. Part of the clones is not carried over; for the studies checked, unresolved V genes explain less than half of this, and the remainder is unexplained. For this sample the table gives 40,000 to 45,000 clones, of which just over 70% were detected only once. Together, the top ten hold 15% to 20% of the sample.

This receptor was taken from a male donor with melanoma. The sequence links TRBV7-8 to TRBJ2-7; 7 bases in the junction line up with TRBD1. Sequencing was performed on formalin-fixed, paraffin-embedded tissue. In nucleotides, the sequence is TGTGCCAGCAGCCTTAGACAGGGAGCAAGCTCCTACGAGCAGTACTTC. Its translation reads: CASSLRQGASSYEQYF.